This TCR beta chain was identified during a study of cytomegalovirus exposure and HLA in healthy donors (TCRdb year 2017). Study-level background: An earlier analysis of around 600 of the donors reported roughly 300 Gb of sequence data and 100 million to 140 million unique TCR beta sequences from around 200 million T cells. Among the 398 genotyped donors, about 83% belonged to the genetic ancestry cluster associated with self-reported Caucasian donors. A later genetic analysis used genome-wide SNP genotypes for 398 of the 666 donors, treating that subset as a discovery cohort. Every repertoire in the discovery cohort had been generated on one and the same sequencing platform. An earlier analysis of some 500 of the donors used high-throughput TCR beta sequencing to judge whether each TCR beta V gene segment behaved as functional or pseudogenic. High-throughput TCR immunosequencing, statistical association of individual TCRs with disease status, and machine learning were combined to predict cytomegalovirus infection status. Donor age, sex, ethnicity and CMV serostatus were compiled together with the repertoire data. Typing coverage varied by locus: roughly 629-640 donors for A, B, C, DRB1 and DQB1; about 520 for DQA1; over 600 for DPA1; roughly 470 for DPB1. Besides the first cohort of 666 subjects, a separate validation cohort made up of some 110 different subjects was used. Roughly 5 DR-DQ haplotypes were treated as single units for association and clustering because of strong linkage in the cohort. Among about 360 genotyped donors of the cohort, an average of around 240,000 unique TCR beta nucleotide sequences were sequenced per donor, roughly 20% of them non-productive. An early release covering approximately 600 HLA-typed donors comprised about 320 gigabases of sequencing data and 85 million to 100 million unique TCR sequences. The study was designed to test whether signatures of past pathogen exposure could be identified by cataloging public T cell receptors. Both class I and class II loci were covered by HLA typing, at four-digit resolution. Using immunosequencing, the study profiled T cell repertoires from 666 subjects and related those repertoires to cytomegalovirus serostatus. A later analysis re-examined previously published TCR beta repertoires from 610 or so donors and added high-resolution HLA genotyping to investigate patterns of TCR occurrence. The later analysis used no new phenotypic data to find candidate immune exposures, relying instead on TCR beta sequences and their occurrence across donors. General conclusions and limits of the study: CMV serostatus was the only immune exposure information available for the cohort. In an earlier analysis of around 500 of the donors, most TCR beta V segments appeared in productive rearrangements about 87% or about 30% of the time, broadly matching IMGT annotations. At a false discovery rate of 0.05, a later analysis linked around 15,000 TCR beta sequences to specific HLA alleles. Compared with equally common non-associated chains, HLA-associated TCR beta chains in a later analysis were more clonally expanded and had lower generation probabilities. In this cohort, only TCR beta chains were sequenced, and detectable features were limited by the absence of alpha or paired-chain data. A later analysis found that most CMV-associated TCR beta chains appeared HLA-restricted, with HLA associations seemingly driven largely by CMV exposure. Compared with the roughly 600-donor mean, donors in an Asian-associated ancestry cluster had fewer N-insertions in productive TCRs, according to a later genetic analysis. A total of 150 to 200 TCR beta chains were listed by the study as associated with cytomegalovirus. Some IMGT-functional V segments, including TRBV6-2 and TRBV6-3, could not be told apart with the 87-base-pair reads, so those segments were excluded. Correlated functional status among segregating V segments might reflect linkage disequilibrium, but an unknown experimental factor could not be ruled out. A further reported finding was that TCR beta sequences accurately predicted the HLA-A and HLA-B alleles for most subjects in the first cohort. The authors suggested that the approach could potentially be generalized to other disease states and immunological phenotypes. Approximately 18 rarely observed V segments, including chromosome 9 orphons, were excluded from the earlier analysis of almost 600 of the donors because counts were too low. A group of highly shared sequence variants was considered likely to be a technical artifact of the sequencing pipeline. An association between a missense DCLRE1C variant and V-gene and J-gene trimming of TCR beta chains was found in a later genetic analysis and replicated in an independent cohort. When HLA alleles, especially DR and DQ, strongly co-occurred, TCR associations were difficult to assign to individual alleles. According to a later analysis, TCR association rates differed among HLA loci, with DRB1 alleles showing the most associated TCRs and HLA-C alleles showing the fewest. Most TCR sequences were observed very rarely across donors, whereas some public TCRs were present in many individuals. In a later analysis, several top co-occurrence clusters were reported to appear linked to parvovirus B19, influenza, CMV and Epstein-Barr virus. In vitro tests confirmed that three of the cytomegalovirus-associated TCR beta chains recognize cytomegalovirus antigens. Because some donors lacked HLA typing at each locus, the association tests relied only on the typed subset. The presence/absence analyses assumed that sequencing depth was roughly uniform across donors, and that assumption may not be true. The classifier was reported to diagnose cytomegalovirus status with high specificity and sensitivity in both the original cohort and the validation cohort.

The cohort consisted of 666 healthy bone marrow donors. Cohort members were all nominally healthy when sampled, although unrecorded immune exposures were likely present. The donor tested CMV seropositive, placing the donor among the 289 seropositive members of the cohort. Every donor gave a peripheral blood sample, and the peripheral blood mononuclear cells from that sample were used for TCR beta sequencing. The Qiagen DNeasy Blood Extraction Kit was used to extract genomic DNA from the blood cell samples. Comment on this clone: The antigen it binds to is not known. The sample holds no much larger clone one base away, and base qualities are not on file.

Library preparation employed the immunoSEQ multiplex PCR assay. The multiplex PCR relied on a mix of 60 forward primers for TCR Vbeta segments and 13 reverse primers for TCR Jbeta segments. The CDR3 region of rearranged TCR beta genes was amplified from genomic DNA by a multiplex PCR assay. The Illumina HiSeq System was used to sequence the amplified TCR beta libraries as 87-base-pair reads. Turning to the authors' computational methods: A later analysis tallied around 82 million unique TCR beta chains across the 700 or so repertoires, and approximately 12 million of those chains were shared by two or more donors. Raw reads were error-corrected and collapsed into unique sequences with a nearest-neighbor algorithm that merged closely related sequences to remove PCR and sequencing errors. Alignment of CDR3 sequences to IMGT reference sequences was used to assign V, D and J gene segments. Each retained sequence needed at least a six-nucleotide match to both a V gene segment and a J gene segment. Rearrangements were called productive when the CDR3 lacked stop codons and stayed in frame with V and J; all others were non-productive. CDR3 was defined by IMGT convention, running from the second conserved V-encoded cysteine to the conserved J-encoded phenylalanine. Sequences without an unambiguous match to a single V gene segment were excluded from the earlier analysis of about 600 of the donors. An earlier analysis of some 610 of the donors called V segments functional above 56.7% productive rearrangements and segregating when the between-donor standard deviation exceeded 5%. A statistical classification framework was built for diagnosing cytomegalovirus status from the catalog of TCR beta chain sequences. In a later analysis, V and J genes were assigned by comparing TCR nucleotide sequences against IMGT/GENE-DB human TR gene sequences. In a later analysis, CDR3 sequences and most-parsimonious VDJ recombination scenarios were assigned using the TCRdist pipeline. In a later analysis, each TCR beta chain was defined by its CDR3 amino acid sequence together with its V-gene family, and reads lacking a unique V-gene family were excluded. In a later analysis, 500 to 650 highly shared, low-generation-probability nucleotide sequences were removed to address suspected cross-contamination and a sequencing artifact. For each public chain, a later analysis derived a clonal expansion index from normalized ranks of inferred template counts within each repertoire. In a later analysis, generation probabilities were computed using a VDJ recombination model fitted to out-of-frame rearrangements, and the results were checked against IGoR. Hypergeometric tests were used in a later analysis to score TCR-TCR, TCR-HLA and TCR-CMV co-occurrence, with a repertoire-size bias correction applied to the TCR pairs. To estimate false discovery rates, a later analysis permuted the HLA or CMV assignments 20 times. A later analysis grouped co-occurring TCRs with DBSCAN, adding TCRdist sequence similarity when clustering within HLA-allele-positive subsets. Repertoires with fewer than 30,000 or more than 120,000 public chains, plus five repertoires with anomalous nucleotide sharing, were excluded from co-occurrence clustering. The immuneACCESS repertoire file appears here via TCRdb, limited to in-frame rearrangements. These files lack a portion of the clones; in checked studies, under half of the deficit traces to unresolved V genes, and the cause of the others is not known. That table supplies the V and J calls and clone size; D and trimming were determined from the DNA. In this sample the table shows fewer than 200,000 clones, over 60% of which occur a single time. 6.3% of the sample is held by the ten biggest clonotypes.

From V the trimming removes 3 bases and from J it removes 8 bases, while the gene matches leave 4 bases of the junction unaccounted for. CDR1 is given as MNHEY and CDR2 as SMNVEV, both from the germline V gene (reference sequence). Inclusive of the bounding cysteine and phenylalanine, the CDR3 is 14 residues long. Only the CDR3 part of the read is kept: 42 bases, read in frame from the first base. The TCR comes from a man between 40 and 49 years old in good health and CMV-seropositive. The chain links TRBV27 with TRBJ1-4, with TRBD1 matching 9 junction bases. Sequencing was performed on PBMCs. The CDR3 in this case is CASSFGQGQEKLFF. The bases are TGTGCCAGCAGTTTCGGACAGGGGCAGGAAAAACTGTTTTTT.